The entry below describes one T cell receptor beta chain. What it recognizes is unknown. V lost 7 bases to trimming and J lost 7 bases, with 14 bases between them. CDR1 is SNHLY, CDR2 FYNNEI, per germline. This CDR3 region has 13 residues. The sample originates from a study of blood T cells in healthy people across ages. Overall study context: Capturing about one barcoded beta molecule per two T cells was achieved by template switching. Study results and caveats: Naive T cell percentage showed a strong correlation with TCR beta diversity.

A second PCR of 7 to 11 cycles used a sample-barcoded 5' primer and a J-beta primer mix. MiXCR, applied by TCRdb to the 5' RACE reads, yields one record per CDR3 protein. This table has roughly 790,000 distinct CDR3 sequences, roughly 41% appearing once. For every donor, a draw yielded roughly 9.3 milliliters of peripheral blood. Sequencing was done on a sample of blood. The V call is TRBV2, the J call TRBJ1-5; D is undetermined. The sequence derives from an older woman in good health. The CDR3 DNA reads TGTGCCAGCAATGGTGGTGGGATGCAGCCCCAGCATTTT. This gives the protein CASNGGGMQPQHF.